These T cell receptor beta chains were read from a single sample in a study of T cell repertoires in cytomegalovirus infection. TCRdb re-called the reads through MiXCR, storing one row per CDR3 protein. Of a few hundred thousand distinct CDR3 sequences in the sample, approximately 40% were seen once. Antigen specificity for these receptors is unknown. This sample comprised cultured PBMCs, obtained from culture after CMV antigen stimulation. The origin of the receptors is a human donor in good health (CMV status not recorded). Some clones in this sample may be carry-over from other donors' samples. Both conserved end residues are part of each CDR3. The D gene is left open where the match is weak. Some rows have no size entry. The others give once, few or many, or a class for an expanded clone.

CSAATSGGQETQYF,TGCAGTGCTGCGACTAGCGGGGGGCAAGAGACCCAGTACTTC,TRBV20-1,NA,TRBJ2-5,TRBD2
CASSLGFRGAFF,TGTGCCAGCAGCTTAGGGTTCCGAGGAGCTTTCTTT,TRBV7-4,NA,TRBJ1-1,NA
CASSYSRTDDSTDTQYF,TGTGCCAGCAGTTACTCACGGACAGATGATAGCACAGATACGCAGTATTTT,TRBV6-2/TRBV6-3,once,TRBJ2-3,NA
CSVRAGGNTGELFF,TGCAGCGTTAGAGCGGGGGGGAACACCGGGGAGCTGTTTTTT,TRBV29-1,few,TRBJ2-2,TRBD2
CSVPSGVAGVYEQYF,TGCAGTGTTCCCTCTGGGGTAGCGGGAGTCTACGAGCAGTACTTC,TRBV20-1,few,TRBJ2-7,TRBD2
CASSQGNSPLHF,TGCGCCAGCAGCCAAGGCAATTCACCCCTCCACTTT,TRBV4-1,many,TRBJ1-6,NA
CASSRSEGPYNEQFF,TGTGCCAGCAGCCGGTCTGAGGGGCCCTACAATGAGCAGTTCTTC,TRBV7-6,few,TRBJ2-1,NA
CSVGAEKLFF,TGCAGCGTTGGTGCGGAAAAACTGTTTTTT,TRBV29-1,few,TRBJ1-4,NA
CASSPSAAGQGTYNSPLHF,TGCGCCAGCAGCCCCAGTGCCGCGGGACAAGGCACCTATAATTCACCCCTCCACTTT,TRBV4-3,NA,TRBJ1-6,NA
CASSLGRDRPWGYEQYF,TGTGCCAGCAGCTTAGGACGGGACAGGCCCTGGGGCTACGAGCAGTACTTC,TRBV7-6,NA,TRBJ2-7,TRBD1
CASSYSVPVLGETQYF,TGTGCCAGCAGTTACTCCGTTCCGGTTCTAGGAGAGACCCAGTACTTC,TRBV6-5,few,TRBJ2-5,NA
CASSRPPGLADYNEQFF,TGTGCCAGCAGTCGACCCCCGGGACTAGCGGATTACAATGAGCAGTTCTTC,TRBV7-2,few,TRBJ2-1,TRBD2
CASSRLLSYEQYF,TGTGCCAGCAGCCGACTGCTCTCCTACGAGCAGTACTTC,TRBV6-6,NA,TRBJ2-7,NA
CATSREGSGGPSYNEQFF,TGTGCCACCAGCAGGGAGGGTAGCGGGGGGCCGTCCTACAATGAGCAGTTCTTC,TRBV15,NA,TRBJ2-1,TRBD2
CASSQDLAVKNIQYF,TGCGCCAGCAGCCAAGATCTAGCGGTAAAAAACATTCAGTACTTC,TRBV4-3,NA,TRBJ2-4,TRBD2
CASSEQNYGYTF,TGTGCCAGCAGTGAACAGAACTATGGCTACACCTTC,TRBV6-1,NA,TRBJ1-2,NA
CASSRLVGSGETQYF,TGTGCCAGCAGCCGCCTGGTAGGGTCGGGAGAGACCCAGTACTTC,TRBV9,NA,TRBJ2-5,NA
CASSFPTGGDEQFF,TGTGCCAGCAGCTTCCCCACGGGAGGCGATGAGCAGTTCTTC,TRBV7-2,many,TRBJ2-1,TRBD2
CASSLAGTQQETQYF,TGTGCCAGTAGCCTAGCGGGAACACAACAAGAGACCCAGTACTTC,TRBV19,NA,TRBJ2-5,TRBD2
CASSLEGDRDGGYTF,TGTGCCAGCAGCTTAGAGGGGGACAGGGACGGTGGCTACACCTTC,TRBV7-9,NA,TRBJ1-2,TRBD1
CASSALDRGLSANEKLFF,TGTGCCAGCAGTGCCCTGGACAGGGGGCTCTCGGCTAATGAAAAACTGTTTTTT,TRBV6-1,few,TRBJ1-4,TRBD1
CASRSDITGEAFF,TGTGCCAGCAGGTCCGACATCACGGGTGAAGCTTTCTTT,TRBV4-2,NA,TRBJ1-1,NA
CASRGQGTNNEQFF,TGTGCCAGCAGAGGACAGGGCACGAACAATGAGCAGTTCTTC,TRBV11-3,NA,TRBJ2-1,TRBD1
CASSLTMRENIQYF,TGTGCCAGCAGTCTCACCATGAGGGAAAACATTCAGTACTTC,TRBV2,NA,TRBJ2-4,NA
CAISAGLAGAQETQYF,TGTGCCATCAGCGCGGGACTAGCGGGGGCTCAAGAGACCCAGTACTTC,TRBV10-3,NA,TRBJ2-5,TRBD2
CASQGSYNEQFF,TGTGCCAGCCAAGGGTCCTACAATGAGCAGTTCTTC,TRBV6-6,NA,TRBJ2-1,NA
CASTRRGKSTEAFF,TGTGCCAGTACCCGCAGGGGAAAATCGACTGAAGCTTTCTTT,TRBV19,NA,TRBJ1-1,NA
CASTAGTEGGITPPLHF,TGTGCCAGCACAGCGGGAACCGAGGGGGGTATAACACCACCCCTCCACTTT,TRBV7-6,NA,TRBJ1-6,NA
CSAPIYGRDTDTQYF,TGCAGTGCTCCCATTTACGGCCGGGACACAGATACGCAGTATTTT,TRBV20-1,few,TRBJ2-3,NA
CASSEQGLGYNEQFF,TGTGCCAGCAGTGAACAGGGGTTGGGTTACAATGAGCAGTTCTTC,TRBV12-3/TRBV12-4,NA,TRBJ2-1,TRBD1
CASSYVGVSGPDTQYF,TGTGCCAGCAGTTACGTGGGAGTATCCGGGCCAGATACGCAGTATTTT,TRBV6-2/TRBV6-3,NA,TRBJ2-3,NA
CASSRLRGVMSGELFF,TGTGCCAGCAGCCGCCTCAGGGGAGTGATGTCCGGGGAGCTGTTTTTT,TRBV7-2,NA,TRBJ2-2,NA
CATGQGESEQYF,TGTGCCACAGGACAGGGGGAGAGCGAGCAGTACTTC,TRBV7-9,few,TRBJ2-7,TRBD1
CASTLAGALYEQYF,TGTGCCAGCACTTTAGCGGGGGCCCTATACGAGCAGTACTTC,TRBV6-1,NA,TRBJ2-7,TRBD2
CSFAGSSGGDTQYF,TGCAGCTTTGCTGGTTCTAGCGGGGGAGATACGCAGTATTTT,TRBV29-1,NA,TRBJ2-3,TRBD2
CASSYFRGDEQFF,TGTGCCAGCAGTTACTTCCGGGGAGATGAGCAGTTCTTC,TRBV6-8,NA,TRBJ2-1,NA
CASGDARRSGAFF,TGTGCCAGCGGAGACGCACGAAGAAGCGGGGCTTTCTTT,TRBV6-1,few,TRBJ1-1,NA
CASSPIVAPTDTQYF,TGTGCCAGCAGCCCCATAGTGGCCCCCACAGATACGCAGTATTTT,TRBV5-4,NA,TRBJ2-3,NA
CASSALNTYEQYF,TGTGCCAGCAGTGCCCTAAATACCTACGAGCAGTACTTC,TRBV2,NA,TRBJ2-7,NA
CASSLVPLNLPANTEAFF,TGTGCCAGCAGCTTAGTACCCCTAAATCTTCCAGCGAACACTGAAGCTTTCTTT,TRBV7-2,NA,TRBJ1-1,NA
CASSARWGGTEAFF,TGTGCCAGCAGCGCCCGTTGGGGAGGTACTGAAGCTTTCTTT,TRBV7-2,NA,TRBJ1-1,NA
CASSVDRMNTEAFF,TGTGCCAGCAGCGTCGACAGGATGAACACTGAAGCTTTCTTT,TRBV7-2,few,TRBJ1-1,NA
CASSIGTGSYYGYTF,TGTGCCAGCAGCATCGGGACAGGTTCCTACTATGGCTACACCTTC,TRBV27,NA,TRBJ1-2,TRBD1
CASTSGDEQFF,TGTGCCAGCACTAGCGGAGATGAGCAGTTCTTC,TRBV12-3/TRBV12-4,NA,TRBJ2-1,TRBD2
CASSLTPQGYQPQHF,TGTGCCAGCAGCTTAACCCCCCAAGGATATCAGCCCCAGCATTTT,TRBV7-2,once,TRBJ1-5,NA
CASSLMGDNEKLFF,TGTGCCAGCAGTTTGATGGGGGATAATGAAAAACTGTTTTTT,TRBV12-3/TRBV12-4,few,TRBJ1-4,NA
CASSFLRNQETQYF,TGTGCCAGCAGCTTCCTTAGGAACCAAGAGACCCAGTACTTC,TRBV7-2,NA,TRBJ2-5,NA
CSVAGHSNQPQHF,TGCAGCGTTGCAGGCCATAGCAATCAGCCCCAGCATTTT,TRBV29-1,few,TRBJ1-5,NA
CASSYLAGARQETQYF,TGTGCCAGCAGTTATTTAGCGGGGGCCCGCCAAGAGACCCAGTACTTC,TRBV6-5,NA,TRBJ2-5,TRBD2